What follows describes a single T cell receptor (beta chain). This sample was taken from a study of T cell changes during pregnancy in multiple sclerosis. Germline values: CDR1 MDHEN, CDR2 SYDVKM. V dropped 1 base and J dropped 11; count of bases not matched to a gene: 13. The CDR3 is 15 amino acids. Measured with immunoSEQ multiplex PCR; TCRdb has only the in-frame clones, and not every one. Of about 67,000 clones in the sample, about 93% were seen once. The chain employs TRBV28 and TRBJ1-2; 7 positions match TRBD1. The input for sequencing was peripheral blood, taken in the first trimester of pregnancy. The receptor was isolated from a female donor in good health, enrolled as a control in a pregnancy study. The CDR3 loop reads CASSLYRGQRREYTF. CDR3 nucleotide sequence: TGTGCCAGCAGTTTATATAGGGGACAGCGCCGGGAATACACCTTC.